The 5 T cell receptor beta chains in this list originate from one sample, sequenced in a study of beta chain features in type 1 diabetes. Study results and limitations: Patients with Type 1 diabetes showed moderately but significantly shorter TCRB CDR3s in all four CD4+ subsets.

Their target antigens are unknown. What was sequenced were expressed TCRB transcripts, since all of the isolated RNA had been reverse transcribed. Only in-frame clones appear in the TCRdb table, and some are missing; sequencing was by immunoSEQ multiplex PCR. The sample includes 300,000 to 350,000 clones, roughly 8.8% of them seen just once. The specimen sequenced was central memory CD4+ T cells from blood. The receptor source for this set is a man aged 25-45 years with type 1 diabetes.

This clone appeared a few times. This chain links TRBV19 with TRBJ1-2, with TRBD1 matching 7 bases. Germline V lookup: CDR1 LNHDA, CDR2 SQIVND (reference sequence). The CDR3 contains 13 residues. J lost 7 bases, V lost 5 bases, and 7 bases had no gene match. Here the CDR3 DNA reads TGTGCCAGTAGTCCGACAGGGTTCTCTGGCTACACCTTC. It specifies CASSPTGFSGYTF.

This clone was found many times. The V call is TRBV6-6, the J call TRBJ1-2; possibly TRBD1 for D (6 bases). Germline V lookup: CDR1 MNHNY, CDR2 SVGAGI (reference sequence). V lost 5 bases and J 2 bases, leaving 9 bases between the germline ends. The CDR3 spans 13 residues. In DNA, the CDR3 is TGTGCCAGCAGTGCCCAGGGGAACTATGGCTACACCTTC. Translated, it gives CASSAQGNYGYTF.

In its sample, this clone was seen a few times. The V call is TRBV5-1, the J call TRBJ2-3, with 8 positions matching TRBD1. Germline V gene sequence: CDR1 SGHRS, CDR2 YFSETQ. J gave up 2 bases and V 4 bases, and 6 bases lay outside the gene matches. This CDR3 is 15 amino acids long. CDR3 DNA sequence: TGCGCCAGCAGCCCACGGACAGGGCCCACAGATACGCAGTATTTT. Amino acid sequence: CASSPRTGPTDTQYF.

This clone was counted between two and nine times. The gene calls are TRBV4-3 and TRBJ2-3; the D gene is possibly TRBD1 (6 bases). Per the germline V gene, CDR1 is LGHNA and CDR2 is YSLEER. V was pared by 4 bases and J by 5 bases, with 10 bases between. The CDR3 runs 13 residues. CDR3 sequence (DNA): TGCGCCAGCAGCCTTGGGACAAAAGATACGCAGTATTTT. Translating gives CASSLGTKDTQYF.

The chain links TRBV19 to TRBJ1-5, with TRBD1 as a possible D gene (5 bases). The CDR3 has 14 amino acids. Germline-derived CDR1 and CDR2 are LNHDA and SQIVND (reference sequence). The V end was cut by 5 bases, the J end by 2 bases, with 10 bases between. CDR3 sequence: CASSRQPGNQPQHF. The CDR3 DNA follows: TGTGCCAGTAGTCGACAGCCCGGCAATCAGCCCCAGCATTTT.